The rows below give T cell receptor beta chains drawn from one sample of a study of T cell responses to AZD1222 COVID-19 vaccine. Clones were sequenced by immunoSEQ multiplex PCR, and TCRdb holds only the in-frame ones, with some missing. The table includes some 150,000 clones, approximately 95% detected once. This material consisted of peripheral blood, taken on day 0 of AZD1222 vaccination. Every receptor here comes from an adult in good health. CDR3s leave out the opening cysteine and the closing phenylalanine or tryptophan. The size field is filled for only some rows; it gives once, few, many or a size class.

TRBV11-3,.,ASSEDRGLANTEAF
TRBV12-3/TRBV12-4,.,ASSLGQGDEQY
TRBV12-3/TRBV12-4,.,ASMGSNQPQH
TRBV27,.,ASSPRPSGSDTSETQY
TRBV3-1/TRBV3-2,.,ASSQSMPNSPLH
TRBV7-2,.,ASSLSWGSTEAF
TRBV3-1/TRBV3-2,.,ASSQAGVGPGYGYT
TRBV7-9,.,ASSPLVLGANYGYT
TRBV27,few,ASSLGPSGVEAF
TRBV27,.,ASSRVVTSSTDTQY
TRBV5-1,.,ASSYSTSGGANEQF
TRBV14,.,ASSRIQGANHGYT
TRBV10-1,few,ASSAGTFDKAF
TRBV4-2,.,ASSQSTGRGYNEQF
TRBV10-2,.,ASSRQEAEAF
TRBV7-9,.,ASSLVTGSFNQPQH
TRBV11-3,.,ASSLGSSGYEQY
TRBV3-1/TRBV3-2,.,ASSTRLVSTDTQY
TRBV27,.,ASSLWGAETQY
TRBV25-1,.,ASRDRGQGNTIY
TRBV6-5,.,ASSYRQGGNTIY
TRBV28,.,ASSFFSRSRYT
TRBV15,.,ATSGWEGETGPGYT
TRBV19,.,ASRGSAPGRPQH
TRBV27,once,ATHRRGASNYGYT